One and the same sample provided the 25 T cell receptor beta chains below, sequenced in a study of blood T cells in healthy people across ages. Then a second PCR, running roughly 6 to 12 cycles, was carried out with a sample-barcoded 5' primer and a J-beta primer mix. TCRdb redid the calling of the 5' RACE reads with MiXCR, one entry per CDR3 protein. The repertoire holds some 900,000 distinct CDR3 sequences, with roughly 43% as singletons. Sample: blood. The receptors here all came from a man aged 30 to 45 in good health.

This clonotype was recorded only once. The genes are TRBV27 and TRBJ2-2; TRBD2 is a possible D gene (6 bases). Trimming removed 2 bases at V and 6 bases at J, with 13 bases between. From germline, CDR1 is MNHEY and CDR2 SMNVEV (reference sequence). This CDR3 comprises 15 residues. The CDR3 protein is CASSLGGSFPGELFF. The CDR3 bases are TGTGCCAGCAGTTTAGGAGGGTCGTTTCCCGGGGAGCTGTTTTTT.

This clonotype appeared many times. The chain uses TRBV4-1 and TRBJ2-3; D tentatively fits TRBD1 or TRBD2 (6 bases each). V was cut by 6 bases and J by 6 bases, with 22 bases left in between. This CDR3 spans 16 amino acids. The germline CDR1 and CDR2 sequences are MGHRA and YSYEKL. In nucleotides, the CDR3 is TGCGCCAGCAGTCCAAGATCGGGGGCCACCCGGGATACGCAGTATTTT. Translating gives CASSPRSGATRDTQYF.

This clonotype was seen repeatedly, ten times or more. The chain carries TRBV7-2 and TRBJ2-4; 10 bases fit TRBD1. The germline CDR1 and CDR2 sequences are SGHTA and FQGNSA. This CDR3 is 15 amino acids long. J was trimmed by 6 bases and V by 1 base; bases with no gene match: 3. The CDR3 DNA reads TGTGCCAGCAGCTTAGGGACAGGGGGATTAAACATTCAGTACTTC. Translated, it gives CASSLGTGGLNIQYF.

The genes are TRBV10-3 and TRBJ2-5; 10 positions agree with TRBD2. J lost 5 bases, V lost 0 bases, and 9 bases had no gene match. The CDR3 totals 17 residues. Germline CDR1 ENHRY, CDR2 SYGVKD. The CDR3 sequence: CAISESQRGGPMETQYF. DNA of the CDR3: TGTGCCATCAGTGAGTCGCAGCGGGGGGGCCCTATGGAGACCCAGTACTTC.

The chain links TRBV27 to TRBJ1-2, with 9 bases lining up with TRBD1. The CDR3 totals 15 residues. The V gene's germline CDR1 is MNHEY and CDR2 SMNVEV (reference sequence). With 2 bases clipped from V and 8 bases from J, the junction kept 9 bases outside the gene matches. For the CDR3, the DNA is TGTGCCAGCAGTTTAATTAGCACAGGGGGCTGGGGCTACACCTTC. This translates into CASSLISTGGWGYTF.

The genes are TRBV20-1 and TRBJ2-7; 7 bases are shared with TRBD2. The J segment lost 1 base and the V segment lost 7 bases, leaving 7 bases of the junction unmatched. The CDR3 spans 13 residues. Germline values: CDR1 DFQATT, CDR2 SNEGSKA (reference sequence). The CDR3 DNA reads as TGCAGTGGGGGGGGAGGTTATTCCTACGAGCAGTACTTC. Translation: CSGGGGYSYEQYF.

The rearrangement joins TRBV20-1 to TRBJ2-3; TRBD2 matches 13 bases. The J segment lost 4 bases and the V segment lost 5 bases, leaving 6 bases of the junction unmatched. The CDR3 contains 15 residues. CDR1 is DFQATT and CDR2 is SNEGSKA in the germline V gene (reference sequence). The CDR3 is CSARRLAGGSDTQYF. The CDR3 DNA sequence: TGCAGTGCTCGAAGACTAGCGGGGGGTTCAGATACGCAGTATTTT.

V is TRBV28 and J is TRBJ2-4; 7 positions match TRBD1. The CDR3 runs 17 residues. V was clipped by 3 bases and J by 0 bases; unmatched bases: 8. From germline, CDR1 is MDHEN and CDR2 SYDVKM. The DNA for the CDR3 is TGTGCCAGCAGTTTGGGACAGTATATCCTAGCCAAAAACATTCAGTACTTC. This encodes CASSLGQYILAKNIQYF.

This clonotype turned up a few times. The chain has TRBV5-6 and TRBJ2-1; D unresolved. The CDR3 runs 16 residues. The V end was cut by 1 base, the J end by 1 base, with 12 bases between. Germline CDR1 is SGHDT and CDR2 is YYEEEE. The CDR3 reads CASSLSSQASYNEQFF. The CDR3, as DNA: TGTGCCAGCAGCTTGTCTTCGCAGGCGTCCTACAATGAGCAGTTCTTC.

This chain uses TRBV20-1 with TRBJ1-1; 7 bases agree with TRBD1. The CDR3 length is 13 residues. Germline lookup yields CDR1 DFQATT and CDR2 SNEGSKA (reference sequence). Trimming removed 1 base from V and 5 bases from J; junction bases left unmatched: 4. The CDR3 nucleotides read TGCAGTGCTAGAGGACAGGGAACGACTGAAGCTTTCTTT. It codes for CSARGQGTTEAFF.

The chain carries TRBV7-9 and TRBJ2-2; D remains ambiguous. Trimming shortened V by 2 bases and J by 0 bases, and 7 bases separated the two germline ends. CDR1 SEHNR and CDR2 FQNEAQ come from the germline V gene (reference sequence). This CDR3 comprises 15 residues. CDR3 sequence (DNA): TGTGCCAGCAGCTTAATTCAAACGAACACCGGGGAGCTGTTTTTT. It specifies CASSLIQTNTGELFF.

V usage is TRBV29-1 and J usage is TRBJ2-7, with 8 bases lining up with TRBD2. The ends lost 6 bases at V and 0 bases at J; junction bases unmatched: 7. Germline CDR1 is SQVTM and CDR2 is ANQGSEA. CDR3 size: 14 residues. The CDR3 DNA sequence: TGCAGCGTCCGTAGCGGGGCCAGCTCCTACGAGCAGTACTTC. Translation gives CSVRSGASSYEQYF.

The chain recombines TRBV4-3 with TRBJ2-2; unclear D gene. From germline, CDR1 is LGHNA and CDR2 YSLEER. Trimming shortened V by 0 bases and J by 4 bases, and 18 bases separated the two germline ends. CDR3 length: 18 amino acids. CDR3 amino acids: CASSQDHAEDEFTGELFF. In DNA, the CDR3 is TGCGCCAGCAGCCAAGATCACGCCGAGGACGAGTTCACCGGGGAGCTGTTTTTT.

This clonotype came up many times. The rearrangement links TRBV29-1 to TRBJ2-3, with unresolved D. The germline V gene has CDR1 SQVTM and CDR2 ANQGSEA. V was shortened by 6 bases and J by 6 bases, with 13 bases between the two germline ends. The CDR3 has 12 amino acids. The CDR3 DNA is TGCAGCGTCGACCCCAACCAGGATACGCAGTATTTT. It codes for CSVDPNQDTQYF.

This clonotype was seen at least ten times. The chain joins TRBV5-1 to TRBJ1-5; D is unresolved. Trimming stripped 4 bases from V and 3 bases from J, with 8 bases between. CDR3 size: 13 residues. Germline V gives CDR1 SGHRS, CDR2 YFSETQ. CDR3 sequence (DNA): TGCGCCAGCAGCGGTTTTCCCAATCAGCCCCAGCATTTT. It codes for CASSGFPNQPQHF.

This chain connects TRBV5-1 to TRBJ1-5; no firm D call. The CDR3 runs to 15 residues. Germline CDR1 and CDR2: SGHRS and YFSETQ. Trimming took 4 bases from V and 4 from J, leaving 15 bases between them. As DNA, the CDR3 is TGCGCCAGCAGCCCCGGGGATCGGGATAATCAGCCCCAGCATTTT. Protein: CASSPGDRDNQPQHF.

Many counts were recorded for this clonotype. The chain joins TRBV7-2 to TRBJ2-4, with TRBD1 matching 12 bases. Germline CDR1 reads SGHTA; CDR2 reads FQGNSA. There are 15 residues in the CDR3. The J segment lost 7 bases and the V segment lost 5 bases, leaving 6 bases of the junction unmatched. The CDR3 protein is CASSPPGTGGNIQYF. The CDR3 DNA reads TGTGCCAGCAGCCCCCCTGGGACAGGGGGCAACATTCAGTACTTC.

V and J are TRBV7-2 and TRBJ1-3; D is undetermined. The germline gives CDR1 SGHTA, CDR2 FQGNSA. The CDR3 is 15 residues long. V lost 5 bases and J 0 bases, leaving 11 bases between the germline ends. This CDR3 is CASSQYSYSGNTIYF. CDR3 nucleotide sequence: TGTGCCAGCAGCCAATACAGCTACTCTGGAAACACCATATATTTT.

The CDR3 reads CASSQPGLAGAETQYF. In nucleotides, the CDR3 is TGTGCCAGCAGCCAGCCCGGACTAGCGGGCGCAGAGACCCAGTACTTC. This chain connects TRBV3-1 to TRBJ2-7, with 11 bases aligning to TRBD2. The J call may be in error: the DNA end matches TRBJ2-5 better. CDR3 size: 16 residues. The V gene's germline CDR1 is LGHDT and CDR2 YNNKEL (reference sequence).

The chain carries TRBV27 and TRBJ2-7; D is possibly TRBD1 (5 bases). Germline-derived CDR1 and CDR2 are MNHEY and SMNVEV (reference sequence). The length of the CDR3 is 15 residues. V was cut by 3 bases and J by 2 bases, with 14 bases left in between. For the CDR3, the DNA is TGTGCCAGCAGTTTCAGTTCGGCAGGGACCTACGAGCAGTACTTC. It translates to CASSFSSAGTYEQYF.

This clonotype occurred many times. V is TRBV12-3 or TRBV12-4 and J is TRBJ2-7; D gene uncertain. This CDR3 is 13 amino acids long. Trimming stripped 5 bases from V and 6 bases from J, with 14 bases between. The CDR3 nucleotides read TGTGCCAGCAGTACTACGTCGTCTACCGAGCAGTACTTC. Protein: CASSTTSSTEQYF.

The gene calls are TRBV18 and TRBJ2-1, with TRBD1 identical over 9 bases. The J call may be in error: the DNA end matches TRBJ2-7 better. Germline V gene sequence: CDR1 KGHSH, CDR2 LQKENI. The CDR3 contains 16 residues. The CDR3 DNA reads as TGTGCCAGCTCACCATCCCGGGACAGGGAGCACAATGAGCAGTACTTC. It specifies CASSPSRDREHNEQYF.

This clonotype has more than one count but fewer than ten. The chain recombines TRBV5-1 with TRBJ2-7; a weak D match, TRBD1 (5 bases). The germline V and J ends were trimmed by 2 bases and 0 bases, with 12 bases remaining between them. The germline V gene has CDR1 SGHRS and CDR2 YFSETQ. The CDR3 contains 15 residues. CDR3 nucleotide sequence: TGCGCCAGCAGCTTAAGCCAGGGCTTCTCCTACGAGCAGTACTTC. Translated: CASSLSQGFSYEQYF.

The V gene is TRBV2, the J gene TRBJ2-3, with TRBD2 matching over 8 bases. The ends lost 4 bases at V and 6 bases at J; junction bases unmatched: 9. CDR3 length: 15 amino acids. Germline loops: CDR1 SNHLY, CDR2 FYNNEI. The CDR3 sequence is CASSGGTSVLDTQYF. The CDR3 bases are TGTGCCAGCAGTGGGGGGACTAGTGTTTTGGATACGCAGTATTTT.

This sequence joins TRBV18 and TRBJ2-6; D not certain. CDR3 length equals 16 residues. The V gene lost 3 bases and the J gene lost 1 base, with 10 bases spanning the gap. Looked up from germline, CDR1 is KGHSH and CDR2 is LQKENI. The CDR3 here is CASSPGYESGANVLTF. In DNA, the CDR3 is TGTGCCAGCTCACCTGGGTATGAGTCTGGGGCCAACGTCCTGACTTTC.